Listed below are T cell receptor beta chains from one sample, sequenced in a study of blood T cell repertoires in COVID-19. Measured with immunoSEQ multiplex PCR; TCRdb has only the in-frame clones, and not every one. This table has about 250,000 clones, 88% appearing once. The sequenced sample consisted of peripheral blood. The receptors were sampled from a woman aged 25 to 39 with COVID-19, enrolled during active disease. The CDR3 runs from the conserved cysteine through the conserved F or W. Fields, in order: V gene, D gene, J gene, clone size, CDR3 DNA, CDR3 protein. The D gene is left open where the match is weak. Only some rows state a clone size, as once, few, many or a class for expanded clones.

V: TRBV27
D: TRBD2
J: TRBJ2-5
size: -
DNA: TGTGCCAGCAGTCCAGGGACTAGCGGGCCAGAGACCCAGTACTTC
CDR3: CASSPGTSGPETQYF

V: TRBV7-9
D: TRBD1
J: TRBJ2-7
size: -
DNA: TGTGCCAGCAGCCTCGAGGGACAGGGGGAAGGGCAGTACTTC
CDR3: CASSLEGQGEGQYF

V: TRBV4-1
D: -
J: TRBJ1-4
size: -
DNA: TGCGCCAGCAGCCAAGCGGACAGCCGAGATGGAAAACTGTTTTTT
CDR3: CASSQADSRDGKLFF

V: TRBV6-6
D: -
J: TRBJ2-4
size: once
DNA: TGTGCCAGCAGTCCGCCCGCCGGGGGTGGCAAAAACATTCAGTACTTC
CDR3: CASSPPAGGGKNIQYF

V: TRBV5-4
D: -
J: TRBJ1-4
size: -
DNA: TGTGCCAGCAGCTTGAGGGAGGAAAAACTGTTTTTT
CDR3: CASSLREEKLFF

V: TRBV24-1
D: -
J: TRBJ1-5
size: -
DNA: TGTGCCACCACCCAGGGCCGAACGCAACAGCCCCAGCATTTT
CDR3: CATTQGRTQQPQHF

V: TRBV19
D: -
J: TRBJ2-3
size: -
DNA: TGTGCCAGTAGTATAGGTGTTTTGGAGGGTACAGATACGCAGTATTTT
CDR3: CASSIGVLEGTDTQYF

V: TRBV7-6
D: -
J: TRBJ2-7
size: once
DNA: TGTGCCAGCAGCCCTATCCCGAGCGGTATTAACTACGAGCAGTACTTC
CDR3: CASSPIPSGINYEQYF

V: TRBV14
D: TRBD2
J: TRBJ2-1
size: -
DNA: TGTGCCAGCAGCCAAGAAGTATTAGCGGGGTACAATGAGCAGTTCTTC
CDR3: CASSQEVLAGYNEQFF

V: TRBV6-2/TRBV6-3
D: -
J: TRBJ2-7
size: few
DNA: TGTGCCAGCAGTTCAACCTACGAGCAGTACTTC
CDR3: CASSSTYEQYF

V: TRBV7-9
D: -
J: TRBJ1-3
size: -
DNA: TGTGCCAGCAGCCAAATACAGGGCGGAAACACCATATATTTT
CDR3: CASSQIQGGNTIYF

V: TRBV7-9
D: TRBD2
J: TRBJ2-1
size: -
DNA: TGTGCCAGCTCCCTCGTGTGGGAGAAGCGGGGGAGCTCCTACAATGAGCAGTTCTTC
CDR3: CASSLVWEKRGSSYNEQFF

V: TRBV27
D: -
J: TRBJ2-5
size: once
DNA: TGTGCCAGCAGTCCATTCCCAAGACAGGGCGCCGGGGGAGAGACCCAGTACTTC
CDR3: CASSPFPRQGAGGETQYF

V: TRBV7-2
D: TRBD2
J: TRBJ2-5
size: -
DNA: TGTGCCAGCAGCCCAAGCGGGGGGTTCCAAGAGACCCAGTACTTC
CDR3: CASSPSGGFQETQYF

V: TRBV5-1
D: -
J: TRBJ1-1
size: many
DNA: TGCGCCAGCAGCCCGCGGGAGGCGGTGGCGAACACTGAAGCTTTCTTT
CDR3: CASSPREAVANTEAFF

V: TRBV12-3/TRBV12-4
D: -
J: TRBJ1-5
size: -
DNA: TGTGCCAGCAGTCCGGACATCAATCAGCCCCAGCATTTT
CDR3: CASSPDINQPQHF

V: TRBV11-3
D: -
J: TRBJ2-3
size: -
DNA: TGTGCCAGCAGCTTAGGTGCCTCCCGGGATACGCAGTATTTT
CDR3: CASSLGASRDTQYF

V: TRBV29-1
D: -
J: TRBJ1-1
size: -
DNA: TGCAGCGTCGGGGCAGGGGACGGCACTGAAGCTTTCTTT
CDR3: CSVGAGDGTEAFF

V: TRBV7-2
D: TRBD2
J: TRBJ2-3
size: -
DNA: TGTGCCAGCAGCTTCTCTAGCGGGAGGGTTAGCACAGATACGCAGTATTTT
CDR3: CASSFSSGRVSTDTQYF

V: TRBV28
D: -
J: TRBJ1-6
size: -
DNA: TGTGCCAGCAGTTTCAACCGTGGGGTGGGAGCTTGGGGTTCACCCCTCCACTTT
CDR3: CASSFNRGVGAWGSPLHF

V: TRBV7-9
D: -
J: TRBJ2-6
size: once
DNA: TGTGCCAGCAGCTGGGAGACTGGGGCCAACGTCCTGACTTTC
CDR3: CASSWETGANVLTF

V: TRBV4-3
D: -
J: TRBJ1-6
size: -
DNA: TGCGCCAGCAGCCCCAGATGGGGGCAATCACCCCTCCACTTT
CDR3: CASSPRWGQSPLHF

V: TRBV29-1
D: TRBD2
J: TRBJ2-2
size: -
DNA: TGCAGCGTCGTAGGACTAGCGGGGTCCACCGGGGAGCTGTTTTTT
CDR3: CSVVGLAGSTGELFF

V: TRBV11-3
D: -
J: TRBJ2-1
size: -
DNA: TGTGCCAGCAGTACGGCGGGGTACAATGAGCAGTTCTTC
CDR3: CASSTAGYNEQFF

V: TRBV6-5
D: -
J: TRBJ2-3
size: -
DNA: TGTGCCAGCAGTTACCAGGACTGGTATTCCACAGATACGCAGTATTTT
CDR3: CASSYQDWYSTDTQYF

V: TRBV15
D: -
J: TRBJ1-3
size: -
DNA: TGTGCCACCAGCAGAGATGGCGCAGGGCCGGCTGGAAACACCATATATTTT
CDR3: CATSRDGAGPAGNTIYF

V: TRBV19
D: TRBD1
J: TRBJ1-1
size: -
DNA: TGTGCCAGTAGTACCCGGGACAGCACCCCTGGGTATGGTGAAGCTTTCTTT
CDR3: CASSTRDSTPGYGEAFF

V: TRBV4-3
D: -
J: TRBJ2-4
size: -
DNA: TGCGCCAGCAGCCGGGACCCGTGGGGGCTAGAAGCCAAAAACATTCAGTACTTC
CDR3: CASSRDPWGLEAKNIQYF